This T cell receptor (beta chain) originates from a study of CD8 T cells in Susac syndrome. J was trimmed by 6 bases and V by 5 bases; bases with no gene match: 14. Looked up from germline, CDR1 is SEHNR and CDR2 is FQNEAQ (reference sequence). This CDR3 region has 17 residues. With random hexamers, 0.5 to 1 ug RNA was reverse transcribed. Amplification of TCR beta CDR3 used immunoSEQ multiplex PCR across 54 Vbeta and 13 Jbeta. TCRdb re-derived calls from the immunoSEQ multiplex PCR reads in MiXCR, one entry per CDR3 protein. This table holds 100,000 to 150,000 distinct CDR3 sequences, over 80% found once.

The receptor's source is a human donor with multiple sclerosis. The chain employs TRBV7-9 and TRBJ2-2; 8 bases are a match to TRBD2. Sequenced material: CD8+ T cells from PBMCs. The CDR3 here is CASSQSLAGQISGELFF. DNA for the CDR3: TGTGCCAGCAGCCAAAGTTTAGCGGGACAAATTTCCGGGGAGCTGTTTTTT.